This T cell receptor beta chain was captured by sequencing in a study of blood T cells in healthy people across ages. Alongside a J-beta primer mix, a sample-barcoded 5' primer served in a second PCR lasting about 7 to 11 cycles. Unique molecular identifiers of 12 random nucleotides labeled each cDNA. TCRdb processed the 5' RACE reads anew with MiXCR; each CDR3 protein has one entry. This sample has around 1,500,000 distinct CDR3 sequences; 28% occur once, and the top ten carry roughly 8.2%. General observations from the study: Total diversity from one million sequenced T cells was likely underestimated.

A note on this clonotype: Its specificity is unknown.

The study recruited healthy Caucasian donors from Russia who were aged about 6 to 95. Germline trimming cut 6 bases from V and 0 bases from J; bases unmatched to any gene: 9. Germline CDR1 is MNHNS and CDR2 is SASEGT. The CDR3 sequence is 16 residues long. This chain connects TRBV6-1 to TRBJ2-7; TRBD2 matches at 9 bases. The source material was blood. The source of this sequence is a woman aged 30 to 39 in good health. CDR3: CASRERLAASSYEQYF. The CDR3 region has the DNA TGTGCCAGCAGAGAAAGACTAGCGGCCAGCTCCTACGAGCAGTACTTC.